One sample yielded the 31 T cell receptor beta chains listed below, sequenced in a study of CD8 T cells in ankylosing spondylitis. TCRdb itself ran the 5' RACE reads through MiXCR, one entry per CDR3 protein. This table has approximately 240,000 distinct CDR3 sequences, more than 20% appearing once. Source material: blood, either unsorted or a sorted T cell fraction (not recorded which). These receptors were obtained from a male donor with ankylosing spondylitis or in good health (not recorded which).

Ten or more counts support this clonotype. CDR3 DNA: TGTGCCAGCAGCCCTGGGTATACTGAAGCTTTCTTT. Translated, it gives CASSPGYTEAFF. The chain recombines TRBV11-2 with TRBJ1-1, with D unclear. This CDR3 comprises 12 residues. V was shortened by 5 bases and J by 5 bases, with 9 bases between the two germline ends. Germline CDR1 is SGHAT and CDR2 is FQNNGV.

This chain uses TRBV24-1 with TRBJ2-1; 9 bases fit TRBD1. The CDR3 loop spans 16 amino acids. With V trimmed by 3 bases and J by 8 bases, 10 bases remained unmatched. CDR1 KGHDR and CDR2 SFDVKD come from the germline V gene. The CDR3 reads CATSDPTGGRIDEQFF. CDR3 coding DNA: TGTGCCACCAGTGATCCCACAGGGGGCCGGATCGATGAGCAGTTCTTC.

The chain links TRBV5-6 to TRBJ2-3; D uncertain. This CDR3 has 16 residues. The ends were cut back, 2 bases at V and 2 bases at J, with 15 bases in the middle. CDR1 SGHDT and CDR2 YYEEEE come from the germline V gene. CDR3 loop: CASSFGTLTPTDTQYF. In DNA, the CDR3 is TGTGCCAGCAGCTTCGGTACCCTGACCCCCACAGATACGCAGTATTTT.

V gene TRBV3-1 combines with J gene TRBJ1-1; TRBD1 might be the D (5 bases). Trimming removed 1 base from V and 7 bases from J, with 7 bases in between. The CDR3 loop spans 12 amino acids. The germline gives CDR1 LGHDT, CDR2 YNNKEL (reference sequence). The CDR3 sequence is CASSQVGVEAFF. DNA of the CDR3: TGTGCCAGCAGCCAAGTGGGGGTTGAAGCTTTCTTT.

The chain couples TRBV10-2 to TRBJ2-6; TRBD1 might be the D (6 bases). The CDR3 runs 15 residues. Trimming shortened V by 7 bases and J by 2 bases, and 12 bases separated the two germline ends. The germline CDR1 and CDR2 sequences are WSHSY and SAAADI. Written as DNA, the CDR3 is TGCGCCAGCATGCAGGGGTCGGCTGGGGCCAACGTCCTGACTTTC. It codes for CASMQGSAGANVLTF.

The chain uses TRBV20-1 and TRBJ1-6; weak D call: TRBD1 (5 bases). The CDR3 spans 14 residues. V was trimmed by 6 bases and J by 7 bases, leaving 16 bases between them. CDR1 DFQATT and CDR2 SNEGSKA come from the germline V gene (reference sequence). CDR3 sequence: CSARGSVGNSPLHF. The CDR3 region has the DNA TGCAGTGCGCGGGGCTCGGTGGGGAATTCACCCCTCCACTTT.

V and J are TRBV6-5 and TRBJ2-3; possibly TRBD1 or TRBD2 for D (5 bases each). V dropped 0 bases and J dropped 1 base, with 11 bases sitting between them. This CDR3 has 16 residues. The germline V gene encodes CDR1 MNHEY and CDR2 SVGAGI. The DNA of the CDR3 is TGTGCCAGCAGTTACTCGTCGCAGGGAGGCACAGATACGCAGTATTTT. Its translation is CASSYSSQGGTDTQYF.

The rearrangement joins TRBV20-1 to TRBJ1-1; D is uncertain. Germline CDR1 and CDR2: DFQATT and SNEGSKA (reference sequence). Trimming removed 1 base at V and 0 bases at J, with 9 bases between. The CDR3 is 14 amino acids. The CDR3 bases are TGCAGTGCTAGAGCTATGAGCATGAACACTGAAGCTTTCTTT. It encodes CSARAMSMNTEAFF.

The chain carries TRBV6-5 and TRBJ2-7; TRBD2 matches at 8 bases. V trimming: 2 bases; J trimming: 6 bases; junction bases outside the gene matches: 3. Per germline, CDR1 MNHEY and CDR2 SVGAGI. The CDR3 covers 13 residues. CDR3 amino acids: CASSYLREGEQYF. DNA of the CDR3: TGTGCCAGCAGTTACCTACGGGAGGGCGAGCAGTACTTC.

The CDR3 coding sequence is TGTGCCAGCACCACAGGGGAGGGCACAGATACGCAGTATTTT. It specifies CASTTGEGTDTQYF. This rearrangement joins TRBV28 to TRBJ2-3; possibly TRBD1 for D (7 bases). Trimming removed 7 bases from V and 1 base from J, with 12 bases in between. This CDR3 contains 14 residues. Germline values: CDR1 MDHEN, CDR2 SYDVKM.

This clonotype showed up many times. The chain carries TRBV5-1 and TRBJ1-1; possibly TRBD1 for D (5 bases). This CDR3 spans 14 amino acids. Per germline, CDR1 SGHRS and CDR2 YFSETQ. V lost 4 bases to trimming and J lost 4 bases, with 14 bases between them. CDR3 coding DNA: TGCGCCAGCAGCCCGCCGGGGGGAGGCACTGAAGCTTTCTTT. This encodes CASSPPGGGTEAFF.

This clonotype has at least ten counts. The chain is built from TRBV20-1 and TRBJ2-1; TRBD2 matches 9 bases. The CDR3 consists of 15 residues. Germline V gene sequence: CDR1 DFQATT, CDR2 SNEGSKA (reference sequence). J gave up 6 bases and V 4 bases, and 10 bases lay outside the gene matches. CDR3 region: CSAIRGGASLNEQFF. The DNA for the CDR3 is TGCAGTGCTATTCGCGGGGGGGCCAGCCTCAATGAGCAGTTCTTC.

This clonotype was picked up a small number of times. The rearrangement joins TRBV20-1 to TRBJ2-2; 11 bases map to TRBD1. Trimming removed 0 bases from V and 7 bases from J; junction bases left unmatched: 10. CDR1 and CDR2 (germline): DFQATT, SNEGSKA (reference sequence). The CDR3 totals 17 residues. CDR3 sequence: CSARDLGTGGRSGELFF. The CDR3 DNA reads TGCAGTGCTAGAGATCTTGGGACAGGGGGTAGGAGCGGGGAGCTGTTTTTT.

This sequence joins TRBV5-6 and TRBJ1-1; D is possibly TRBD1 (5 bases). Germline CDR1 reads SGHDT; CDR2 reads YYEEEE. The ends were cut back, 1 base at V and 5 bases at J, with 12 bases in the middle. The CDR3 covers 14 residues. CDR3 amino acids: CASSLFGGGTEAFF. CDR3 nucleotide sequence: TGTGCCAGCAGCTTGTTCGGGGGAGGGACTGAAGCTTTCTTT.

This clonotype was observed many times. The V call is TRBV20-1, the J call TRBJ2-3; D is unclear. The germline V gene encodes CDR1 DFQATT and CDR2 SNEGSKA (reference sequence). V lost 6 bases to trimming and J lost 0 bases, with 16 bases between them. CDR3 length: 15 residues. CDR3 loop: CSAPLTEDSTDTQYF. CDR3 DNA: TGCAGTGCCCCGCTAACGGAAGATAGCACAGATACGCAGTATTTT.

The J gene is TRBJ2-7, the V gene TRBV10-3; D remains ambiguous. Germline V gives CDR1 ENHRY, CDR2 SYGVKD. The CDR3 length is 13 residues. V shed 6 bases and J shed 6 bases, with 15 bases lying between them. The CDR3 DNA sequence: TGTGCCATCAGAGGCAGCGCTACGGGCGAGCAGTACTTC. Residues: CAIRGSATGEQYF.

This clonotype was counted only a few times. CDR3 protein: CASSPLAQETQYF. Here the CDR3 DNA reads TGTGCCAGCAGTCCACTAGCGCAAGAGACCCAGTACTTC. The chain joins TRBV12-3 or TRBV12-4 to TRBJ2-5, with TRBD2 identical over 7 bases. This CDR3 has 13 residues. The V gene end was trimmed by 5 bases and the J gene end by 2 bases; junction bases not matched to a gene: 2.

This clonotype was counted at least ten times. This chain links TRBV20-1 with TRBJ2-3; D is ambiguous. Per the germline V gene, CDR1 is DFQATT and CDR2 is SNEGSKA (reference sequence). Between the trimmed V and J ends, which lost 6 bases and 1 base, there was a span of 8 bases. The CDR3 loop spans 12 amino acids. The CDR3 protein is CSAAPRTDTQYF. The CDR3 DNA sequence: TGCAGTGCCGCCCCCCGCACAGATACGCAGTATTTT.

This clonotype was seen repeatedly, ten times or more. The chain uses TRBV5-1 and TRBJ2-1; D call uncertain. Germline assignment: CDR1 SGHRS and CDR2 YFSETQ. The V end lost 3 bases, the J end lost 0 bases, and 13 bases lay between the germline ends. This CDR3 contains 16 residues. The CDR3 region is CASSSGPLSSYNEQFF. The CDR3 DNA reads as TGCGCCAGCAGCTCAGGACCTCTCAGCTCCTACAATGAGCAGTTCTTC.

This chain uses TRBV7-9 with TRBJ2-5, with D perhaps matching TRBD1 or TRBD2 (5 bases each). Per the germline V gene, CDR1 is SEHNR and CDR2 is FQNEAQ (reference sequence). V gave up 5 bases and J gave up 3 bases, with 16 bases separating them. This CDR3 has 15 residues. The CDR3 DNA sequence: TGTGCCAGCAGCACCGGGACGGATATAAAAGAGACCCAGTACTTC. This translates into CASSTGTDIKETQYF.

CDR3 nucleotide sequence: TGTGCCAGGCCCGACAGGGTCTTCTCCTACGAGCAGTACTTC. It encodes CARPDRVFSYEQYF. This rearrangement joins TRBV12-3 or TRBV12-4 to TRBJ2-7; 7 bases are shared with TRBD1. Unmatched junction bases numbered 8, after V lost 9 bases and J lost 0 bases. The CDR3 length is 14 residues.

This chain links TRBV6-1 with TRBJ2-7; D remains unclear. The CDR3 has 13 residues. Per germline, CDR1 MNHNS and CDR2 SASEGT. V dropped 6 bases and J dropped 0 bases, with 9 bases sitting between them. This CDR3 is CASRMAVSYEQYF. The CDR3 DNA reads TGTGCCAGCAGAATGGCCGTCTCCTACGAGCAGTACTTC.

The J gene is TRBJ1-1, the V gene TRBV20-1; 11 nucleotides match TRBD1. Trimming cost V 6 bases and J 7 bases; bases outside gene matches: 7. CDR1 is DFQATT, CDR2 SNEGSKA, per germline (reference sequence). The CDR3 is made up of 13 amino acids. The CDR3 here is CSAPDRGPGEAFF. CDR3 sequence (DNA): TGCAGTGCCCCGGACAGGGGGCCTGGTGAAGCTTTCTTT.

V is TRBV20-1 and J is TRBJ2-3, with D maybe TRBD1 (5 bases). Trimming cost V 5 bases and J 3 bases, with 18 bases left between them. This CDR3 has 15 residues. The germline V gene has CDR1 DFQATT and CDR2 SNEGSKA (reference sequence). CDR3 amino acids: CSAQAREKGTDTQYF. For the CDR3, the DNA is TGCAGTGCTCAAGCAAGGGAAAAGGGGACAGATACGCAGTATTTT.

This clonotype was detected ten times or more. The J gene is TRBJ2-5, the V gene TRBV6-5; D gene ambiguous. CDR1 is MNHEY, CDR2 SVGAGI, per germline. This CDR3 is built from 14 residues. Trimming left V 2 bases short and J 12 bases short, with 19 bases between. DNA of the CDR3: TGTGCCAGCAGTTACGGATCCCCCTCCGGGCGAGAGTACTTC. Protein sequence: CASSYGSPSGREYF.

This clonotype was counted ten times or more. This chain joins TRBV5-6 and TRBJ1-6; TRBD1 is a possible D gene (5 bases). CDR3 length: 15 amino acids. The germline V gene encodes CDR1 SGHDT and CDR2 YYEEEE. Trimming took off 4 bases at V and 8 bases at J, with 16 bases between the two ends. DNA of the CDR3: TGTGCCAGCAGCAGAGAACCGGGACCTTATTCACCCCTCCACTTT. Encoded protein: CASSREPGPYSPLHF.

This clonotype was seen repeatedly, ten times or more. The rearrangement uses TRBV24-1 and TRBJ2-2; the D gene is possibly TRBD2 (6 bases). Germline values: CDR1 KGHDR, CDR2 SFDVKD. This CDR3 spans 17 amino acids. Trimming took 3 bases from V and 1 from J, leaving 14 bases between them. The CDR3 loop reads CATSDPQRRENTGELFF. CDR3 in DNA: TGTGCCACCAGTGATCCGCAGCGGAGGGAGAACACCGGGGAGCTGTTTTTT.

This sequence joins TRBV18 and TRBJ2-1; the D gene is possibly TRBD2 (5 bases). This CDR3 has 15 residues. Germline assignment: CDR1 KGHSH and CDR2 LQKENI. Trimming took off 0 bases at V and 5 bases at J, with 11 bases between the two ends. The CDR3 nucleotides read TGTGCCAGCTCACCACCGGAGGACCCCGACAATGAGCAGTTCTTC. It is translated as CASSPPEDPDNEQFF.

This clonotype was seen many times. The chain joins TRBV10-2 to TRBJ2-1; D gene uncertain. The CDR3 is 11 residues long. Trimming stripped 4 bases from V and 12 bases from J, with 10 bases between. CDR1 and CDR2 from the germline V gene are WSHSY and SAAADI. Written as DNA, the CDR3 is TGCGCCAGCAGTGGCTTTGATCTGCAGTTCTTC. Protein product: CASSGFDLQFF.

This clonotype showed up many times. The genes are TRBV20-1 and TRBJ2-7; D may be TRBD2 (5 bases). The CDR3 loop spans 14 amino acids. The ends were cut back, 3 bases at V and 6 bases at J, with 18 bases in the middle. Germline values: CDR1 DFQATT, CDR2 SNEGSKA (reference sequence). Here the CDR3 reads CSASVQGEGGEQYF. The DNA for the CDR3 is TGCAGTGCTAGCGTCCAAGGAGAGGGTGGCGAGCAGTACTTC.

This chain's CDR3 is CASSDSASGGSDTQYF. CDR3 nucleotides: TGTGCCAGCAGTGACTCCGCTAGCGGGGGGTCGGATACGCAGTATTTT. V gene TRBV2 combines with J gene TRBJ2-3; 11 bases match TRBD2. The CDR3 has 16 amino acids. With 3 bases clipped from V and 6 bases from J, the junction kept 8 bases outside the gene matches. CDR1 and CDR2 (germline): SNHLY, FYNNEI. The variable domain in full, completed from reference TRBV2 and TRBJ2-3, reads EPEVTQTPSHQVTQMGQEVILRCVPISNHLYFYWYRQILGQKVEFLVSFYNNEISEKSEIFDDQFSVERPDGSNFTLKIRSTKLEDSAMYFCASSDSASGGSDTQYFGPGTRLTVL.